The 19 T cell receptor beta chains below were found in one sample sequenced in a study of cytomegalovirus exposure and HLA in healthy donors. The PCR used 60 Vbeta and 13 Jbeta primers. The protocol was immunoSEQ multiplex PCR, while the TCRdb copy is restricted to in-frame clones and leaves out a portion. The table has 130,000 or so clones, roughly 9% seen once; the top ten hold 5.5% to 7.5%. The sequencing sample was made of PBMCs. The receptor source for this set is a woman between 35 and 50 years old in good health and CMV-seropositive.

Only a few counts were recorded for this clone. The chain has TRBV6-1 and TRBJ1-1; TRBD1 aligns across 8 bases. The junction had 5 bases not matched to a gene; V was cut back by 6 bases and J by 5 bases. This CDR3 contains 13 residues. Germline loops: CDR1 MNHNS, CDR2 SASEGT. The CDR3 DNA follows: TGTGCCAGCAGATTGGACAGGGTTACTGAAGCTTTCTTT. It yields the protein CASRLDRVTEAFF.

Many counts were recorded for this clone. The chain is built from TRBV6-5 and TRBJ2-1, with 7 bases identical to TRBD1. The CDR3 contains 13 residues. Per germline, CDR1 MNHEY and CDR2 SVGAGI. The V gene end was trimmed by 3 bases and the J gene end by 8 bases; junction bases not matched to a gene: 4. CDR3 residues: CASSYDRDDEQFF. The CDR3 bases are TGTGCCAGCAGTTATGACAGGGACGATGAGCAGTTCTTC.

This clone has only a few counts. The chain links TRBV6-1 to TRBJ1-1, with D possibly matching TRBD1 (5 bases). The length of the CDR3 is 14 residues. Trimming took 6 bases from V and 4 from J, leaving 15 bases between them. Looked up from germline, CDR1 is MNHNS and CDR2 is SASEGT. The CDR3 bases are TGTGCCAGCAGGGTTGCGGGGCGAGGCACTGAAGCTTTCTTT. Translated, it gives CASRVAGRGTEAFF.

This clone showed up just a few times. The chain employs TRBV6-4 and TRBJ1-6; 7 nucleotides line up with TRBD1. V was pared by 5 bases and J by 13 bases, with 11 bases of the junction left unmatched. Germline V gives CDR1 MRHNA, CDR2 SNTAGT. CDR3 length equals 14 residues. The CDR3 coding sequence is TGTGCCAGCAGTCCCGGACAGGCGTCCCGGCCCCTCCACTTT. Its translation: CASSPGQASRPLHF.

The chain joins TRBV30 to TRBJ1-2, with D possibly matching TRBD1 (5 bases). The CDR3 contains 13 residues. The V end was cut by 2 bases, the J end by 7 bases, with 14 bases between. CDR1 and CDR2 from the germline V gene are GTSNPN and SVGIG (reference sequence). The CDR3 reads CAWSRQGNGGYTF. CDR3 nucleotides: TGTGCCTGGAGTCGTCAGGGAAATGGTGGCTACACCTTC.

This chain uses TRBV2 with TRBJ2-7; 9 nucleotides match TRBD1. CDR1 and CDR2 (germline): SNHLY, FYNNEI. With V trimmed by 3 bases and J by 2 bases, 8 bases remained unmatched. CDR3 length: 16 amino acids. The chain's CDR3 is CASSDAQGTGTYEQYF. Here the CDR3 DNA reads TGTGCCAGCAGTGATGCCCAGGGGACAGGGACCTACGAGCAGTACTTC.

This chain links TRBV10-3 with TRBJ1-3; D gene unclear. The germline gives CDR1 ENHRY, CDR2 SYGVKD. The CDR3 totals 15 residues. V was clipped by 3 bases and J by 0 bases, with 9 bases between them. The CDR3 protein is CAISERGGSGNTIYF. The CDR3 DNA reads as TGTGCCATCAGTGAACGGGGTGGCTCTGGAAACACCATATATTTT.

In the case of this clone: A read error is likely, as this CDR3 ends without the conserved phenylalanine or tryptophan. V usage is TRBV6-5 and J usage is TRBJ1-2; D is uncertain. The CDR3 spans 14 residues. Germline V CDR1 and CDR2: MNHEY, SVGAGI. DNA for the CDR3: TGTGCCAGCAGTTACTTGAGGGCTAAATATGGCTACACCTTA. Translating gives CASSYLRAKYGYTL.

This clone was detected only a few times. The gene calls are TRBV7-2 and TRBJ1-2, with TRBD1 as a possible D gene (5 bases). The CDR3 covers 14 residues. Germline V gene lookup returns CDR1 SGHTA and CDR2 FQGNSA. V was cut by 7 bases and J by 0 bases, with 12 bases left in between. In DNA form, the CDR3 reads TGTGCCAGCACCGAACCGACAGCTAACTATGGCTACACCTTC. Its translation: CASTEPTANYGYTF.

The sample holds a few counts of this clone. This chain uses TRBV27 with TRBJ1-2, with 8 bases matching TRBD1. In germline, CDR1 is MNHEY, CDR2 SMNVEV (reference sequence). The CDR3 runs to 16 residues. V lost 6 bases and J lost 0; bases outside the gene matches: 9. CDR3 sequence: CASRVTGATANYGYTF. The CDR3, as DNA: TGTGCCAGCAGAGTGACAGGGGCGACAGCTAACTATGGCTACACCTTC.

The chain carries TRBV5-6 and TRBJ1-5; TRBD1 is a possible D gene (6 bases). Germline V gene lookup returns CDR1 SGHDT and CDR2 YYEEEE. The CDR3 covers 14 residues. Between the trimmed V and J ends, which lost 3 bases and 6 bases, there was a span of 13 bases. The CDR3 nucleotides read TGTGCCAGCAGCTCGGGGGGGGCTCGTCAGCCCCAGCATTTT. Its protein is CASSSGGARQPQHF.

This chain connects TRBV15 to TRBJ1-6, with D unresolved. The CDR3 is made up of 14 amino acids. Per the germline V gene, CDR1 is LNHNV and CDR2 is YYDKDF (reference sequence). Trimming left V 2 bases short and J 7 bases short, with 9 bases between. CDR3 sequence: CATSRHRTNSPLHF. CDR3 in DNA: TGTGCCACCAGCAGACATAGAACCAATTCACCCCTCCACTTT.

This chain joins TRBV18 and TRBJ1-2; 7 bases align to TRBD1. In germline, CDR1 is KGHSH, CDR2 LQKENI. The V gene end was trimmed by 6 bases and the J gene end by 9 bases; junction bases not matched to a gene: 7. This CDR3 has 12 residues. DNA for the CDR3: TGTGCCAGCTCTCCGACAGGGATAAGCTACACCTTC. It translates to CASSPTGISYTF.

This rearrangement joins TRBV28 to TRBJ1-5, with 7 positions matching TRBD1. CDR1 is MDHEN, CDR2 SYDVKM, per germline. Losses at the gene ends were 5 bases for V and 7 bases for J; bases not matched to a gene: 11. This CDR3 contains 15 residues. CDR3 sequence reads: CASSKQTGDYQPQHF. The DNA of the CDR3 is TGTGCCAGCAGTAAACAAACAGGGGATTACCAGCCCCAGCATTTT.

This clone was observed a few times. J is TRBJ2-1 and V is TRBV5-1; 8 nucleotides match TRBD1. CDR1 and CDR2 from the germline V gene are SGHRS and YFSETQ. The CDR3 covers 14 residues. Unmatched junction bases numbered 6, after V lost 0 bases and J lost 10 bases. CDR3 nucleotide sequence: TGCGCCAGCAGCTTGGTTCAGGGGGCTAGAGAGCAGTTCTTC. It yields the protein CASSLVQGAREQFF.

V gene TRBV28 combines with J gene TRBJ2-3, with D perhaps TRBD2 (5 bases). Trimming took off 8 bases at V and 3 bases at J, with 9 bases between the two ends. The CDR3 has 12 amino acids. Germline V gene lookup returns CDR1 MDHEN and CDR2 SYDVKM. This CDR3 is CASALATDTQYF. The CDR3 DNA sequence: TGTGCCAGCGCTCTAGCAACAGATACGCAGTATTTT. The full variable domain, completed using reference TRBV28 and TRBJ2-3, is DVKVTQSSRYLVKRTGEKVFLECVQDMDHENMFWYRQDPGLGLRLIYFSYDVKMKEKGDIPEGYSVSREKKERFSLILESASTNQTSMYLCASALATDTQYFGPGTRLTVL.

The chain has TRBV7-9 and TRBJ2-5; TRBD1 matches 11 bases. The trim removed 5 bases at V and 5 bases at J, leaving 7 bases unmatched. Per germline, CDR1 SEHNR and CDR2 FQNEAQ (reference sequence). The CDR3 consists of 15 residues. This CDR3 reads CASSLRDRGSETQYF. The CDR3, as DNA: TGTGCCAGCAGCCTCCGGGACAGGGGGTCGGAGACCCAGTACTTC.

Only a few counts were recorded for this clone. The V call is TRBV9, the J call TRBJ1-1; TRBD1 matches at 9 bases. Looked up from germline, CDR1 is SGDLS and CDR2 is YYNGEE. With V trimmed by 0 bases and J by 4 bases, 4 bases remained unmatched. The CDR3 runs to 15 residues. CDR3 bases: TGTGCCAGCAGCGTAGAGGGGACAGGGACCACTGAAGCTTTCTTT. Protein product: CASSVEGTGTTEAFF.

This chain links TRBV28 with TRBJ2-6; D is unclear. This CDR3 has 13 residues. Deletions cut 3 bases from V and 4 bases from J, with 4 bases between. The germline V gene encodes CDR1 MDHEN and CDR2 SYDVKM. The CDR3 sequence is CASSLRGANVLTF. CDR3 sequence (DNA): TGTGCCAGCAGTTTGCGGGGGGCCAACGTCCTGACTTTC.